The entry below gives a single TCR beta chain sequence along with its context. Germline V gene lookup returns CDR1 MNHEY and CDR2 SVGEGT. The germline V and J ends were trimmed by 6 bases and 7 bases, with 13 bases remaining between them. The CDR3 runs to 12 residues. After constant-region reverse-primer amplification, full-length variable regions underwent semi-nested PCR with Nested Universal Primer A. Each CDR3 protein gets one entry after TCRdb re-called the 5' RACE reads with MiXCR. The sample lists more than 6,000 distinct CDR3 sequences, 50% to 55% seen once, with less than 4% in the top ten. The chain joins TRBV6-2 or TRBV6-3 to TRBJ2-7; no definite D call. The TCR sequence derives from a female donor with breast cancer. The specimen was naive CD4+ T cells sorted from a lymph node. Indicated subset: naive CD4+ T cells, CD4+CD45RA+CD25-. In DNA form, the CDR3 reads TGTGCCAGCAGGGACGCGTCTAGGGAGCAGTACTTC. This translates into CASRDASREQYF.